This is a list of T cell receptor beta chains from one sample in a study. TCRdb re-derived calls from the 5' RACE reads in MiXCR, one entry per CDR3 protein. The sample includes about 55,000 distinct CDR3 sequences, about 15% of them seen just once. Sequencing input: naive CD4+ T cells sorted from blood. The receptors were gathered from a female donor with breast cancer. Both conserved end residues are part of each CDR3. A D gene is named only where the DNA matches it firmly. Rows give clone size only sometimes, using once, few, many, or a class for an expanded clone.

TGCAGCGTTGACGGGCTGGAGGACAGGGGGCTGGATACGCAGTATTTT | CSVDGLEDRGLDTQYF | many | TRBD1 | TRBJ2-3 | TRBV29-1
TGTGCCAGCTCACCAGGGGTAGGGAAGGTGGATCAGCCCCAGCATTTT | CASSPGVGKVDQPQHF | . | . | TRBJ1-5 | TRBV18
TGTGCCAGCAGCTTGGACAGGGGTGGTCAGCCCCAGCATTTT | CASSLDRGGQPQHF | . | TRBD1 | TRBJ1-5 | TRBV7-2
TGCGCCAGCAGCTTGGAATTTACAGGGGGAAATTCACCCCTCCACTTT | CASSLEFTGGNSPLHF | . | TRBD1 | TRBJ1-6 | TRBV5-1
TGTGCCAGCAGCCCACGGGACGGATTGAACACTGAAGCTTTCTTT | CASSPRDGLNTEAFF | . | . | TRBJ1-1 | TRBV5-5
TGTGCCAGCAGCTCTCCGACGGGGGCGCACGAGACCCAGTACTTC | CASSSPTGAHETQYF | many | . | TRBJ2-5 | TRBV7-6
TGCGCCAGCAGCTTTCGCGAGGGAGGCTACGAGCAGTACTTC | CASSFREGGYEQYF | . | . | TRBJ2-7 | TRBV5-1
TGTGCCAGCACGGGGAGCTATGATACGCAGTATTTT | CASTGSYDTQYF | few | . | TRBJ2-3 | TRBV6-2/TRBV6-3
TGTGCCAGCAGCCAAAGCGGGGGGGCCGGCACAGATACGCAGTATTTT | CASSQSGGAGTDTQYF | few | TRBD2 | TRBJ2-3 | TRBV3-1
TGCAGTGCTAGACAGTGGGAGGCAGGCGACAACTATGGCTACACCTTC | CSARQWEAGDNYGYTF | few | . | TRBJ1-2 | TRBV20-1
TGTGCCAGTTCCGATGTTGGCCATGGCGTTCAGTACTTC | CASSDVGHGVQYF | few | . | TRBJ2-4 | TRBV7-9
TGTGCCAGCAGTGTAGGGACTAGCGGATCAGGTGTCTACGAGCAGTACTTC | CASSVGTSGSGVYEQYF | few | TRBD2 | TRBJ2-7 | TRBV12-3/TRBV12-4
TGCAGTGCTAGAGCACCCAGGGATGTTGAAAAACTGTTTTTT | CSARAPRDVEKLFF | . | . | TRBJ1-4 | TRBV20-1
TGTGCTAGCAGCCAGACTAGCGCGGTAGATACGCAGTATTTT | CASSQTSAVDTQYF | many | TRBD2 | TRBJ2-3 | TRBV7-7
TGTGCCAGCAGTGAAGGGTCTAGCGCCCCAGGGGAGACCCAGTACTTC | CASSEGSSAPGETQYF | . | . | TRBJ2-5 | TRBV6-1
TGCAGTGCTGCCGGGAATGGCTACACCTTC | CSAAGNGYTF | . | . | TRBJ1-2 | TRBV20-1
TGCGCCAGCAGCGAAGGCTCGACCCAGTACTTC | CASSEGSTQYF | . | . | TRBJ2-5 | TRBV5-5
TGCAGTGCTAGAAATTTACACTCAGCCTACGAGCAGTACTTC | CSARNLHSAYEQYF | few | . | TRBJ2-7 | TRBV20-1
TGCAGTGCTAGGGTCCTTAACTATGGCTACACCTTC | CSARVLNYGYTF | . | . | TRBJ1-2 | TRBV20-1
TGTGCCAGCAGCTTAGAGGCGGTTCAGTCCTACGAGCAGTACTTC | CASSLEAVQSYEQYF | few | . | TRBJ2-7 | TRBV7-2
TGTGCCAGCAGCTTGAATTGGGACTACGAGCAGTACTTC | CASSLNWDYEQYF | few | . | TRBJ2-7 | TRBV5-5
TGTGCCAGCAGCTCCACCCCTACTAGCGAAGAGACCCAGTACTTC | CASSSTPTSEETQYF | many | TRBD2 | TRBJ2-5 | TRBV7-8
TGTGCCAGCAGCCGAGACAGGGCTGCCGCAAACTATGGCTACACCTTC | CASSRDRAAANYGYTF | few | TRBD1 | TRBJ1-2 | TRBV7-2
TGCAGTGATAGCCACCGGGGGGGGAGTTGGGATACGCAGTATTTT | CSDSHRGGSWDTQYF | . | TRBD2 | TRBJ2-3 | TRBV20-1
TGCAGCGTGGAGAAGGAAGGAGTTGTTCACACCTTC | CSVEKEGVVHTF | many | . | TRBJ1-2 | TRBV29-1
TGTGCCAGCAGCTTAGGAGGTGCTGTCACAAACGAGCAGTACTTC | CASSLGGAVTNEQYF | few | . | TRBJ2-7 | TRBV7-8
TGCGCCAGCAGCGGATCTAGCGGGAGGGCCATCAATGAGCAGTTCTTC | CASSGSSGRAINEQFF | many | TRBD2 | TRBJ2-1 | TRBV5-1
TGTGCCAGCAGCTTAGATAAAGCGTACAATGAGCAGTTCTTC | CASSLDKAYNEQFF | . | . | TRBJ2-1 | TRBV7-2
TGCGCCAGCAGCAGGGACAGGCAAAATGAAAAACTGTCTTTT | CASSRDRQNEKLSF | . | TRBD1 | TRBJ1-4 | TRBV5-1
TGCGCCAGCAGCCCACTAGCGGTCGGAGAGACCCAGTACTTC | CASSPLAVGETQYF | few | TRBD2 | TRBJ2-5 | TRBV5-1
TGCAGTGCTAGAGACGCCCGACTCGAGAACACTGAAGCTTTCTTT | CSARDARLENTEAFF | . | . | TRBJ1-1 | TRBV20-1
TGTGCCAGCAGTCCCGGGACAGCAGATAACTATGGCTACACCTTC | CASSPGTADNYGYTF | few | TRBD1 | TRBJ1-2 | TRBV6-5
TGCGCCAGCAGCTTTGCTCCGGGACAGCAAGAGACCCAGTACTTC | CASSFAPGQQETQYF | few | TRBD1 | TRBJ2-5 | TRBV5-1
TGTGCCAGCAGTAGTCGGGTAGCCGGGGAGCTGTTTTTT | CASSSRVAGELFF | many | . | TRBJ2-2 | TRBV6-5
TGTGCCAGCAGCGCCGGGGGGGCATCGTACACTGAAGCTTTCTTT | CASSAGGASYTEAFF | many | . | TRBJ1-1 | TRBV12-3/TRBV12-4
TGCAGCGTGGAAACTTGGAACACTGAAGCTTTCTTT | CSVETWNTEAFF | many | . | TRBJ1-1 | TRBV29-1
TGTGCCAGCAGTTTACACAGCGGGGGCGGTGAAGCTTTCTTT | CASSLHSGGGEAFF | medium-sized | . | TRBJ1-1 | TRBV12-3/TRBV12-4
TGTGCCAGCAGCACCTACAGGGTAGGCTATGGCTACACCTTC | CASSTYRVGYGYTF | many | . | TRBJ1-2 | TRBV7-2
TGCAGTGCCTTTCCCCGGAGTGCACCCTACGAGCAGTACTTC | CSAFPRSAPYEQYF | many | . | TRBJ2-7 | TRBV20-1
TGTGCCAGCAGTTACCCTAGCGGCACAGATACGCAGTATTTT | CASSYPSGTDTQYF | few | . | TRBJ2-3 | TRBV6-5
TGTGCCAGCAGCCAATCTGGCACTGAAGCTTTCTTT | CASSQSGTEAFF | few | . | TRBJ1-1 | TRBV4-2
TGCAGTGCTAGAGGACACGACAACACCTACGAGCAGTACTTC | CSARGHDNTYEQYF | . | . | TRBJ2-7 | TRBV20-1
TGCGCCAGCAGCCAAAGGTGGGACAGGGGTTACAATGTGCAGTTCTTC | CASSQRWDRGYNVQFF | few | TRBD1 | TRBJ2-1 | TRBV4-3
TGTGCCAGCAGCCCGGGACTAGCGGGAGGGCGGCGAGAGACCCAGTACTTC | CASSPGLAGGRRETQYF | . | TRBD2 | TRBJ2-5 | TRBV4-2
TGCGCCAGCAGCCCGGGACTTGAAGGGAACGAGCAGTACTTC | CASSPGLEGNEQYF | many | . | TRBJ2-7 | TRBV5-1
TGCGCCAGCAGCTTGACGGCCAACACCGGGGAGCTGTTTTTT | CASSLTANTGELFF | few | . | TRBJ2-2 | TRBV5-1
TGTGCCTGGAGTGGTGTGGGGGGCATGCTCTTC | CAWSGVGGMLF | few | . | TRBJ2-1 | TRBV30
TGTGCCAGCAGCCGCCCCCCGGGTCACGATGGCTACGCCTTC | CASSRPPGHDGYAF | . | . | TRBJ1-2 | TRBV5-5
TGTTCCAGCAGCGTAGTTAATTGGGGGAACACAGAAGCTTTCTTT | CSSSVVNWGNTEAFF | . | . | TRBJ1-1 | TRBV9
TGTGCCAGCAGCTTCTCAGGGGACCAGCCCCAGCATTTT | CASSFSGDQPQHF | many | . | TRBJ1-5 | TRBV7-9
TGCAGTGCTTCGCCTAGCTATGGCTACACCTTC | CSASPSYGYTF | once | . | TRBJ1-2 | TRBV20-1
TGTGCCAGCAGCTTACTCAGCTGGGAGACCCAGTACTTC | CASSLLSWETQYF | . | . | TRBJ2-5 | TRBV11-3
TGTGCCAGCAGTTATCCCACAGGGGGTGACGAAAAACTGTTTTTT | CASSYPTGGDEKLFF | . | TRBD1 | TRBJ1-4 | TRBV28
TGCAGCGTTGCATTCCGCCCAGGGAAGGGAGAGACCCAGTACTTC | CSVAFRPGKGETQYF | . | . | TRBJ2-5 | TRBV29-1
TGTGCCAGCAGAGAAGGGACAGGGGGCGACTACGAGCAGTACTTC | CASREGTGGDYEQYF | . | TRBD1 | TRBJ2-7 | TRBV12-3/TRBV12-4
TGTGCCAGCACCCCCCTGCGGGGTAAAGCTTTCTTT | CASTPLRGKAFF | few | . | TRBJ1-1 | TRBV6-6